The clone carrying this TCR beta chain was seen repeatedly, ten times or more. Antigen: not known. V lost 5 bases and J 6 bases, leaving 19 bases between the germline ends. The CDR3 loop spans 15 amino acids. Germline V gene lookup returns CDR1 SGHTA and CDR2 FQGNSA. The data were taken from a study of regulatory T cells in long-lasting Graves disease. Study findings and constraints: New patients shared 950 to 1,000 public clonotypes, fewer than the roughly 2,600 shared by persistent patients.

Time point reported: newly diagnosed GD, antithyroid drugs for less than 3 months. From PBMCs, RNA was extracted and then used to make the TCR library. Researchers made TCR beta libraries by using iRepertoire HTBI primers and running Arm-PCR on CDR3 regions. A single record per CDR3 protein comes from TCRdb applying MiXCR to the multiplex PCR reads. This sample has over 200,000 distinct CDR3 sequences, with about 17% found just once. The input for sequencing was peripheral blood mononuclear cells (PBMCs), taken at new diagnosis, from a patient treated with antithyroid drugs. The rearrangement links TRBV7-2 to TRBJ1-1; D unclear. The clonotype comes from a female donor with Graves disease. The chain's CDR3 is CASSPWTFPGSEAFF. CDR3 DNA: TGTGCCAGCAGCCCCTGGACCTTCCCGGGATCTGAAGCTTTCTTT.